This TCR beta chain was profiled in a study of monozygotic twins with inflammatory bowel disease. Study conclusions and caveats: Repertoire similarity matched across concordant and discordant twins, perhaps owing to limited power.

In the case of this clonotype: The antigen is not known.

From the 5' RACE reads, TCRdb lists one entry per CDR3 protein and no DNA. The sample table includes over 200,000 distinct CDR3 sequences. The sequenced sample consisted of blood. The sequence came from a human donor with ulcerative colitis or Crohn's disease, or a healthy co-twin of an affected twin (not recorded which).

CDR3: CASSQAEDTQYF. V usage is TRBV3-1 and J usage is TRBJ2-3. Germline loops: CDR1 LGHDT, CDR2 YNNKEL (reference sequence). CDR3 length: 12 residues.